This entry lists 7 T cell receptor beta chains sequenced from one sample in a study of T-cell memory formation after mild COVID-19. TCRdb independently ran MiXCR on the 5' RACE reads; one entry per CDR3 protein. The repertoire includes around 320,000 distinct CDR3 sequences, about 13% of them detected once, and roughly a fifth sits in the top ten. Sequenced: PBMCs or a T cell subset sorted from them (not recorded which). These receptors all stem from a man in his late teens or twenties who had mild COVID-19 (a few samples of this study predate the infection). Cell type and time point are not known.

This clonotype was observed at least ten times. The gene calls are TRBV5-1 and TRBJ2-3; a possible D gene is TRBD2 (7 bases). The CDR3 is 14 amino acids. With 2 bases removed from V and 5 bases from J, the gap between germline ends came to 12 bases. The germline V gene has CDR1 SGHRS and CDR2 YFSETQ. The CDR3 sequence is CASSLGGAQDTQYF. The CDR3 DNA reads TGCGCCAGCAGCTTAGGGGGGGCCCAAGATACGCAGTATTTT.

The rearrangement links TRBV24-1 to TRBJ2-3; D is uncertain. The germline V gene has CDR1 KGHDR and CDR2 SFDVKD. The CDR3 covers 12 residues. Trimming left V 3 bases short and J 5 bases short, with 5 bases between. CDR3 in amino acids: CATSDKGDTQYF. The CDR3 DNA reads as TGTGCCACCAGTGATAAGGGAGATACGCAGTATTTT.

This chain uses TRBV7-2 with TRBJ2-3; 9 bases match TRBD2. The germline gives CDR1 SGHTA, CDR2 FQGNSA. The length of the CDR3 is 16 residues. The junction had 16 bases not matched to a gene; V was cut back by 5 bases and J by 10 bases. CDR3 nucleotides: TGTGCCAGCAGCCCAGGAGGCTTCTCCCTAGCGGGGTCGCAGTATTTT. Translating it yields CASSPGGFSLAGSQYF.

V usage is TRBV6-5 and J usage is TRBJ1-3; D is uncertain. Germline lookup yields CDR1 MNHEY and CDR2 SVGAGI. The CDR3 spans 16 residues. The ends were cut back, 9 bases at V and 0 bases at J, with 18 bases in the middle. CDR3 region: CASAVSKEYSGNTIYF. Here the CDR3 DNA reads TGTGCCAGTGCAGTTAGTAAAGAATACTCTGGAAACACCATATATTTT.

This clonotype was counted between two and nine times. The CDR3 is CASSFSRNTEAFF. In nucleotides, the CDR3 is TGTGCCAGCAGCTTTTCACGAAACACTGAAGCTTTCTTT. The chain employs TRBV7-9 and TRBJ1-1; D not certain. The CDR3 has 13 amino acids. V lost 3 bases to trimming and J lost 2 bases, with 7 bases between them. CDR1 and CDR2 from the germline V gene are SEHNR and FQNEAQ (reference sequence).

The chain recombines TRBV12-3 or TRBV12-4 with TRBJ2-1, with 11 bases lining up with TRBD2. Trimming took 4 bases from V and 3 from J; bases not matched to a gene: 5. The CDR3 consists of 16 residues. The CDR3 DNA sequence: TGTGCCAGCAGTTCGACCGGGACTAGCGGCTACAATGAGCAGTTCTTC. Its protein is CASSSTGTSGYNEQFF.

This chain connects TRBV28 to TRBJ2-7; 7 bases match TRBD1. Germline assignment: CDR1 MDHEN and CDR2 SYDVKM. Trimming at V came to 2 bases and at J to 5 bases, leaving 3 bases not matched to a gene. The CDR3 is 13 residues long. In DNA, the CDR3 is TGTGCCAGCAGTTTACCGACAGGGAACGAGCAGTACGTC. This translates into CASSLPTGNEQYV.